The clone carrying this T cell receptor beta chain was observed a handful of times. The antigen is not known. Healthy donors had no documented immune events, such as infections, while sampled. Profiled with immunoSEQ multiplex PCR; TCRdb holds only in-frame clones, not every one. The repertoire holds about 97,000 clones, with around 88% as singletons. The sample comes from a study of identifying expanded T cells in peripheral blood. Study findings and constraints: Two-week clone count variance significantly increased as total template count grew. Over about two and four weeks, about 15 and 19 clones changed, versus around 1.2 between replicates.

The CDR3 loop spans 13 amino acids. The V end lost 8 bases, the J end lost 0 bases, and 10 bases lay between the germline ends. Germline loops: CDR1 MNHNS, CDR2 SASEGT. Sequencing was carried out using blood. The chain carries TRBV6-1 and TRBJ1-1, with D possibly TRBD1 on 5 matching bases. The TCR was taken from a person between 18 and 75 years old in good health. Here the CDR3 DNA reads TGTGCCAGCTTGACAGAGGTGAACACTGAAGCTTTCTTT. This translates into CASLTEVNTEAFF.